A single sample gave rise to the 2 T cell receptor beta chains below, sequenced in a study of blood T cell repertoires in COVID-19. Generated by immunoSEQ multiplex PCR, the TCRdb table keeps only in-frame clones and is missing some. This table has 150,000 to 200,000 clones, under 95% appearing once. Sequencing used peripheral blood. These receptors all stem from a man between 60 and 75 years old with active or convalescent COVID-19.

The gene calls are TRBV5-5 and TRBJ1-1; D unclear. V lost 6 bases to trimming and J lost 1 base, with 7 bases between them. This CDR3 has 12 residues. Germline loops: CDR1 SGHKS, CDR2 YYEKEE (reference sequence). The CDR3 DNA follows: TGTGCCAGCAATACGGGGAACACTGAAGCTTTCTTT. This sequence encodes CASNTGNTEAFF.

The CDR3 DNA is TGTGCCAGCAGACGAAAGACAGGGCCTAACTACGAGCAGTACTTC. Its protein is CASRRKTGPNYEQYF. This sequence joins TRBV3-1 (or the pseudogene TRBV3-2) and TRBJ2-7; TRBD1 matches at 7 bases. The germline CDR1 and CDR2 sequences are LGHDT and YNNKEL (reference sequence). V lost 6 bases and J lost 3; bases outside the gene matches: 11. The CDR3 covers 15 residues.